These 14 T cell receptor beta chains were all obtained from the same sample, sequenced in a study of blood T cell repertoires in COVID-19 (dated by TCRdb to 2020 to 2022). The library was produced with the immunoSEQ multiplex PCR assay. Drawn from immuneACCESS, this table holds only the in-frame rearrangements with V and J called that TCRdb kept. Clones are partly lost; checked studies trace under half to an unresolved V gene and leave the rest unexplained. This sample holds some 56,000 clones; around 79% were observed only once. The top ten clonotypes cover more than 15% of the sample. Material for sequencing was peripheral blood. Receptors originate from a woman aged 45 to 65 with active or convalescent COVID-19.

The chain recombines TRBV27 with TRBJ1-2; D is ambiguous. The CDR3 is made up of 13 amino acids. CDR1 is MNHEY and CDR2 is SMNVEV in the germline V gene (reference sequence). V lost 0 bases and J lost 12, with 14 bases in between. In DNA, the CDR3 is TGTGCCAGCAGTTTATCCAGAGGCGGCAACGACACCTTC. It translates to CASSLSRGGNDTF.

The V gene is TRBV7-9, the J gene TRBJ2-5; a weak D match, TRBD2 (6 bases). The CDR3 extends over 13 amino acids. Germline CDR1 and CDR2: SEHNR and FQNEAQ (reference sequence). V was cut by 5 bases and J by 5 bases, with 12 bases left in between. The chain's CDR3 is CASSRPSAETQYF. CDR3 nucleotide sequence: TGTGCCAGCAGCCGTCCTAGCGCGGAGACCCAGTACTTC.

The CDR3 loop is CASSQERGRQVEADTQYF. The CDR3 nucleotides read TGCGCCAGCAGCCAAGAAAGAGGGCGGCAGGTCGAGGCAGATACGCAGTATTTT. The rearrangement joins TRBV4-1 to TRBJ2-3; tentatively, D is TRBD2 (5 bases). Germline V lookup: CDR1 MGHRA, CDR2 YSYEKL. Between the trimmed V and J ends, which lost 0 bases and 4 bases, there was a span of 20 bases. This CDR3 is 18 amino acids long.

This chain joins TRBV7-8 and TRBJ2-1; tentatively, D is TRBD1 (8 bases). The CDR3 is 15 residues long. CDR1 is SGHVS and CDR2 is FQNEAQ in the germline V gene. Trimming removed 5 bases at V and 6 bases at J, with 17 bases between. Here the CDR3 reads CASSPPGGGGNEQFF. The CDR3 bases are TGTGCCAGCAGCCCCCCAGGGGGCGGGGGCAATGAGCAGTTCTTC.

The V gene is TRBV2, the J gene TRBJ2-1; possible D gene TRBD2, 6 bases. Germline loops: CDR1 SNHLY, CDR2 FYNNEI. The V end was cut by 6 bases, the J end by 0 bases, with 15 bases between. This CDR3 is 16 amino acids long. Here the CDR3 reads CASRNTLASSYNEQFF. CDR3 coding DNA: TGTGCCAGCAGGAATACTCTAGCGTCCTCCTACAATGAGCAGTTCTTC.

This clone was observed a single time. V is TRBV10-1 and J is TRBJ2-7; the match to TRBD1 covers 11 bases. The CDR3 totals 15 residues. V shed 6 bases and J 3 bases; nucleotides not matched to a gene: 7. Germline lookup yields CDR1 WNHNN and CDR2 SYGVQD (reference sequence). DNA of the CDR3: TGCGCCAGCAGAAGAGGGACAGGGGGGAACTACGAGCAGTACTTC. Amino acids: CASRRGTGGNYEQYF.

The V and J genes are TRBV6-5 and TRBJ2-5; D remains ambiguous. Germline V gene data show CDR1 as MNHEY and CDR2 as SVGAGI. The CDR3 has 14 residues. The V and J ends lost 6 bases and 2 bases respectively, with 13 bases between them. The CDR3 sequence: CASRPGQNQETQYF. The CDR3 nucleotides are TGTGCCAGCAGACCAGGCCAGAATCAAGAGACCCAGTACTTC.

This clone was found a few times. The chain has TRBV30 and TRBJ1-6, with TRBD1 matching over 7 bases. V was clipped by 1 base and J by 7 bases; unmatched bases: 4. Germline V lookup: CDR1 GTSNPN, CDR2 SVGIG (reference sequence). The CDR3 is 14 amino acids. The CDR3 here is CAWSAGQDNSPLHF. The CDR3 DNA is TGTGCCTGGAGTGCCGGACAGGACAATTCACCCCTCCACTTT.

V is TRBV12-3 or TRBV12-4 and J is TRBJ1-1; D not resolved. The CDR3 is 13 amino acids. Trimming pared 2 bases from V and 3 bases from J, leaving 7 bases between. The CDR3 bases are TGTGCCAGCAGTTTACCGGGTCACACTGAAGCTTTCTTT. Amino acids: CASSLPGHTEAFF.

The chain links TRBV27 to TRBJ2-5, with D perhaps TRBD2 (6 bases). Germline V gives CDR1 MNHEY, CDR2 SMNVEV (reference sequence). V was pared by 5 bases and J by 1 base, with 11 bases between. CDR3 length equals 14 residues. CDR3 in amino acids: CASSPLGLQETQYF. The CDR3 coding sequence is TGTGCCAGCAGTCCGTTGGGACTCCAAGAGACCCAGTACTTC.

This chain links TRBV4-1 with TRBJ2-1; 8 bases are a match to TRBD1. Per the germline V gene, CDR1 is MGHRA and CDR2 is YSYEKL. V dropped 2 bases and J dropped 3; count of bases not matched to a gene: 3. The CDR3 is made up of 15 amino acids. The CDR3 region has the DNA TGCGCCAGCAGCCAACGACAGGGGAACTACAATGAGCAGTTCTTC. Translation gives CASSQRQGNYNEQFF.

The V and J genes are TRBV5-1 and TRBJ2-2, with TRBD1 as a possible D gene (6 bases). The V end was cut by 4 bases, the J end by 4 bases, with 14 bases between. CDR1 and CDR2 from the germline V gene are SGHRS and YFSETQ. This CDR3 is built from 15 residues. The CDR3 sequence is CASSIRDTRTGELFF. The CDR3 DNA reads TGCGCCAGCAGCATACGGGACACACGCACCGGGGAGCTGTTTTTT.

CDR3 amino acids: CASSLGPGLAGSQFF. Here the CDR3 DNA reads TGCGCCAGCAGCTTGGGGCCTGGACTAGCGGGTTCTCAGTTCTTC. The chain recombines TRBV5-1 with TRBJ2-1; 11 bases are shared with TRBD2. The V gene's germline CDR1 is SGHRS and CDR2 YFSETQ. The ends lost 0 bases at V and 13 bases at J; junction bases unmatched: 9. The length of the CDR3 is 15 residues. The full variable domain, its missing parts supplied by reference TRBV5-1 and TRBJ2-1, is KAGVTQTPRYLIKTRGQQVTLSCSPISGHRSVSWYQQTPGQGLQFLFEYFSETQRNKGNFPGRFSGRQFSNSRSEMNVSTLELGDSALYLCASSLGPGLAGSQFFGPGTRLTVL.

This clone was counted only a few times. The chain combines TRBV27 with TRBJ2-3, with 9 bases matching TRBD2. V trimming: 2 bases; J trimming: 6 bases; junction bases outside the gene matches: 3. This CDR3 comprises 14 residues. Per germline, CDR1 MNHEY and CDR2 SMNVEV (reference sequence). The CDR3 bases are TGTGCCAGCAGTTTAGGCGGGAGGGACGATACGCAGTATTTT. Translating gives CASSLGGRDDTQYF.